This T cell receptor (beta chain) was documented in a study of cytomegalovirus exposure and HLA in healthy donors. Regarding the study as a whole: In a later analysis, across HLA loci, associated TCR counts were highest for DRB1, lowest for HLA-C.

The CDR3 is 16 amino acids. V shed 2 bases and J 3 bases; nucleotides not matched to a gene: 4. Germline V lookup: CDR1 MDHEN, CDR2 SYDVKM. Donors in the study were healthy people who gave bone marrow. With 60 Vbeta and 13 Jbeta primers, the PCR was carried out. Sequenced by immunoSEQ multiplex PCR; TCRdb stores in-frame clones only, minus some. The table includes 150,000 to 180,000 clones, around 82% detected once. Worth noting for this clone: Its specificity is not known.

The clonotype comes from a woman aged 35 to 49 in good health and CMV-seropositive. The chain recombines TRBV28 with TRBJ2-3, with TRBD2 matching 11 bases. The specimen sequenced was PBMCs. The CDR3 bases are TGTGCCAGCAGTTTAATACTAGCGGGAGAGACAGATACGCAGTATTTT. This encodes CASSLILAGETDTQYF.